This is a list of T cell receptor beta chains from one sample in a study of regulatory T cells in long-lasting Graves disease. TCRdb re-derived calls from the multiplex PCR reads in MiXCR, one entry per CDR3 protein. The sample lists 420,000 or so distinct CDR3 sequences, roughly 15% seen once, with about 25% in the top ten. These sequences were also reported in another study, on T cells in Graves' hyperthyroidism and ophthalmopathy.

The sample in question was peripheral blood mononuclear cells (PBMCs), obtained at new diagnosis, from a patient treated with antithyroid drugs. The source of these receptors is a woman under 30 with Graves disease. The CDR3 runs from the conserved cysteine through the conserved F or W. A D gene is named only where the DNA matches it firmly. Only some rows state a clone size, as once, few, many or a class for expanded clones.

D: TRBD2; V: TRBV7-2; J: TRBJ2-1; length: 16; size: few; DNA: TGTGCCAGCAGCTTCCAACCGGGACTAGCTGACAATGAGCAGTTCTTC; CDR3: CASSFQPGLADNEQFF
D: TRBD2; V: TRBV5-1; J: TRBJ2-1; length: 14; size: .; DNA: TGCGCCAGCAGCTTGAAGCGGGATAGCTATGAGCAGTTCTTC; CDR3: CASSLKRDSYEQFF
D: .; V: TRBV3-1; J: TRBJ2-4; length: 13; size: .; DNA: TGTGCCAGCGCCGGACGGTTCAAAAACATTCAGTACTTC; CDR3: CASAGRFKNIQYF
D: .; V: TRBV11-1; J: TRBJ2-3; length: 14; size: .; DNA: TGTGCCAGCAGCTTACAGGTGTACACAGATACGCAGTATTTT; CDR3: CASSLQVYTDTQYF
D: TRBD1; V: TRBV6-2/TRBV6-3; J: TRBJ1-5; length: 13; size: many; DNA: TGTGCCAGCGCCGGGACAGGGGATCAGCCCCAGCATTTT; CDR3: CASAGTGDQPQHF
D: .; V: TRBV7-2; J: TRBJ2-2; length: 14; size: few; DNA: TGTGCCAGCAGCTTAGGGCCACTCACCGGGGAGCTGTTTTTT; CDR3: CASSLGPLTGELFF
D: .; V: TRBV5-6; J: TRBJ2-7; length: 15; size: .; DNA: TGTGCCAGCAGCATCGGGACCCGCAACGGCTACGAGCAGTACTTC; CDR3: CASSIGTRNGYEQYF
D: .; V: TRBV28; J: TRBJ1-1; length: 14; size: many; DNA: TGTGCCAGCAGTTTATTTCGGCAAAACACTGAAGCTTTCTTT; CDR3: CASSLFRQNTEAFF
D: .; V: TRBV28; J: TRBJ2-5; length: 15; size: many; DNA: TGTGCCAGCACCCAGGATTGGGGGCGCGGGGAGACCCAGTACTTC; CDR3: CASTQDWGRGETQYF
D: .; V: TRBV30; J: TRBJ2-7; length: 13; size: many; DNA: TGTGCTCGGAGTGAGATCTGGAACTACGAGCAGTACTTC; CDR3: CARSEIWNYEQYF
D: TRBD2; V: TRBV13; J: TRBJ2-3; length: 15; size: .; DNA: TGTGCCAGCAGCCCTAGCGGGAGTAAGGTAGATACGCAGTATTTT; CDR3: CASSPSGSKVDTQYF
D: .; V: TRBV7-3; J: TRBJ1-1; length: 14; size: many; DNA: TGTGCCAGCAGCTTAAACAGTTTAAACACTGAAGCTTTCTTT; CDR3: CASSLNSLNTEAFF
D: .; V: TRBV20-1; J: TRBJ1-5; length: 12; size: few; DNA: TGCAGTGCCCTCCATAGCAATCAGCCCCAGCATTTT; CDR3: CSALHSNQPQHF
D: TRBD1; V: TRBV5-1; J: TRBJ1-2; length: 15; size: many; DNA: TGCGCCAGCAGCACCCCGGGACAGGGAACTTATGGCTACACCTTC; CDR3: CASSTPGQGTYGYTF
D: .; V: TRBV5-6; J: TRBJ2-2; length: 13; size: few; DNA: TGTGCCAGCAACCTCGGGACGCCCGGGGAGCTGTTTTTT; CDR3: CASNLGTPGELFF
D: .; V: TRBV10-3; J: TRBJ1-1; length: 14; size: few; DNA: TGTGCCATCAGTGAGGGGCAGGGGCACACTGAAGCTTTCTTT; CDR3: CAISEGQGHTEAFF
D: .; V: TRBV24-1; J: TRBJ2-1; length: 13; size: .; DNA: TGTGCCACCAGTGATGTTGCGTGGAATGAGCAGTTCTTC; CDR3: CATSDVAWNEQFF
D: .; V: TRBV27; J: TRBJ1-2; length: 14; size: many; DNA: TGTGCCAGCAGTGCCCGGGACACGTACTATGGCTACACCTTC; CDR3: CASSARDTYYGYTF
D: .; V: TRBV11-2; J: TRBJ2-1; length: 12; size: .; DNA: TGTGCCAGCAGATTATCACAGGGACGTTTGTTCTTC; CDR3: CASRLSQGRLFF
D: TRBD1; V: TRBV27; J: TRBJ1-1; length: 15; size: .; DNA: TGTGCCAGCAGTTTACAGGGGGCAGGGAACACTGAAGCTTTCTTT; CDR3: CASSLQGAGNTEAFF
D: .; V: TRBV12-3/TRBV12-4; J: TRBJ2-1; length: 18; size: many; DNA: TGTGCCAGCAGTCTCTGGACAGGGTCGGGGACTAATTACAATGAGCAGTTCTTC; CDR3: CASSLWTGSGTNYNEQFF
D: .; V: TRBV14; J: TRBJ2-3; length: 12; size: .; DNA: TGTGCCAGCAGCCAATCAAGAGATACGCAGTATTTT; CDR3: CASSQSRDTQYF
D: .; V: TRBV5-6; J: TRBJ1-2; length: 14; size: .; DNA: TGTGCCAGCAGCTTGGTGGTCGGGTTGGCTGGCTACACCTTC; CDR3: CASSLVVGLAGYTF
D: TRBD2; V: TRBV20-1; J: TRBJ2-3; length: 14; size: many; DNA: TGCAGTGCTAGAGATGGGGGGGAGGGACATACGCAGTATTTT; CDR3: CSARDGGEGHTQYF
D: TRBD2; V: TRBV20-1; J: TRBJ2-5; length: 14; size: many; DNA: TGCAGTGCAATCCCTGCGGGAGGGGAAGAGACCCAGTACTTC; CDR3: CSAIPAGGEETQYF
D: TRBD1; V: TRBV7-2; J: TRBJ2-7; length: 15; size: .; DNA: TGTGCCAGCAGCCCCCAGACAGGGCTTGGGTACGAGCAGTACTTC; CDR3: CASSPQTGLGYEQYF
D: .; V: TRBV2; J: TRBJ2-4; length: 15; size: many; DNA: TGTGCCAGCAAGATTCGAACCCTAGCCAAAAACATTCAGTACTTC; CDR3: CASKIRTLAKNIQYF
D: TRBD1; V: TRBV7-9; J: TRBJ1-4; length: 16; size: .; DNA: TGTGCCAGCAGCCCTAAAAACGGACAGGGGCAAGGCGAACTGTTTTTT; CDR3: CASSPKNGQGQGELFF
D: .; V: TRBV5-1; J: TRBJ1-5; length: 15; size: few; DNA: TGCGCCAGCAGCTTATCAGGTAATAGTTATCAGCCCCAGCATTTT; CDR3: CASSLSGNSYQPQHF
D: .; V: TRBV27; J: TRBJ2-3; length: 13; size: many; DNA: TGTGCCAGCAGTTCAAACCTACAAGATACGCAGTATTTT; CDR3: CASSSNLQDTQYF
D: TRBD1; V: TRBV12-3/TRBV12-4; J: TRBJ2-7; length: 17; size: .; DNA: TGTGCCAGCGAAAACAGGCGCCGGGACAGGCCCGCCTACGAGCAGTACTTC; CDR3: CASENRRRDRPAYEQYF
D: .; V: TRBV28; J: TRBJ2-1; length: 15; size: few; DNA: TGTGCCAGCAGTTTCGCTAGGGAGATAATAAATGAGCAGTTCTTC; CDR3: CASSFAREIINEQFF
D: TRBD2; V: TRBV27; J: TRBJ2-1; length: 17; size: .; DNA: TGTGCCAGCAGGCGACTAGCGGGAGGGATGACCTACAATGAGCAGTTCTTC; CDR3: CASRRLAGGMTYNEQFF